The 5 T cell receptor beta chains given below trace back to one sample, sequenced in a study of blood T cell repertoires in COVID-19. Repertoires were generated with immunoSEQ multiplex PCR, while TCRdb's copy carries only in-frame clones and drops some. The repertoire holds 80,000 to 100,000 clones, with around 84% as singletons. Material: peripheral blood. The receptors were gathered from a woman between 55 and 75 years old in a cohort sampled during active or convalescent COVID-19.

J is TRBJ1-2 and V is TRBV5-4, with D perhaps TRBD1 (5 bases). The CDR3 covers 15 residues. Germline CDR1 is SGHNT and CDR2 is YYREEE (reference sequence). The V end was cut by 4 bases, the J end by 8 bases, with 21 bases between. CDR3 nucleotide sequence: TGTGCCAGCAGCGCCGGGACCCCCAAAGGAGGGGGCTACACCTTC. Its protein is CASSAGTPKGGGYTF.

Only one count was recorded for this clone. The chain employs TRBV28 and TRBJ1-5; a weak D match, TRBD1 (5 bases). The CDR3 totals 13 residues. The V gene's germline CDR1 is MDHEN and CDR2 SYDVKM. The V end lost 8 bases, the J end lost 0 bases, and 8 bases lay between the germline ends. In DNA form, the CDR3 reads TGTGCCAGCCACAGGTATAGCAATCAGCCCCAGCATTTT. Translated, it gives CASHRYSNQPQHF.

About this clone: An end of the junction differs from the germline gene, which may be a read error. V gene TRBV7-9 combines with J gene TRBJ1-3, with D possibly TRBD1 on 6 matching bases. The length of the CDR3 is 12 residues. CDR1 and CDR2 (germline): SEHNR, FQNEAQ (reference sequence). CDR3 loop: CASSLGYRDINF. The DNA of the CDR3 is TGTGCCAGCAGCTTAGGTTACCGGGACATCAACTTT.

The gene calls are TRBV4-1 and TRBJ1-2; TRBD1 matches at 7 bases. Germline V gene data show CDR1 as MGHRA and CDR2 as YSYEKL. V was clipped by 4 bases and J by 7 bases; unmatched bases: 6. This CDR3 is built from 13 residues. CDR3 in amino acids: CASSRTGVGGYTF. CDR3 DNA sequence: TGCGCCAGCAGCCGCACAGGGGTAGGTGGCTACACCTTC.

Only a few counts were recorded for this clone. The genes are TRBV5-1 and TRBJ2-1, with TRBD2 identical over 14 bases. CDR1 and CDR2 from the germline V gene are SGHRS and YFSETQ. The CDR3 runs to 19 residues. Trimming at V came to 0 bases and at J to 7 bases, leaving 12 bases not matched to a gene. The CDR3 reads CASSLATGLAGGPLNEQFF. The CDR3 DNA is TGCGCCAGCAGCTTGGCCACCGGACTAGCGGGGGGCCCCTTGAATGAGCAGTTCTTC.